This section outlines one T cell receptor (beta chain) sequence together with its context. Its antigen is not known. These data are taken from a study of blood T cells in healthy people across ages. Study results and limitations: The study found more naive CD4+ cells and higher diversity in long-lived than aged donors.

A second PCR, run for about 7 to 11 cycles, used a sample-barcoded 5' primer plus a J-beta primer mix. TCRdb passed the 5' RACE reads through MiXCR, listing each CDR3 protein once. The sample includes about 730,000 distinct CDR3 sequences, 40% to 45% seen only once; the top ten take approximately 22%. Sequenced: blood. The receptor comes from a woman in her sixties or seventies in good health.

CDR3 protein: CASSRATGAQETQYF. In DNA form, the CDR3 reads TGCGCCAGCAGCCGAGCAACAGGGGCCCAAGAGACCCAGTACTTC. The rearrangement links TRBV5-1 to TRBJ2-5; TRBD1 agrees at 7 bases. CDR1 is SGHRS, CDR2 YFSETQ, per germline. After removal of 4 bases from V and 1 base from J, the junction contained 7 bases not matched to a gene. CDR3 length: 15 residues.